The clone carrying this T cell receptor beta chain appeared once. The antigen remains undetermined. This sample is part of a study of radiotherapy plus CTLA-4 blockade in lung cancer. People whose metastatic non-small-cell lung cancer was chemo-refractory got focal radiation along with CTLA-4 blockade by ipilimumab. V dropped 0 bases and J dropped 4 bases, with 15 bases sitting between them. Germline V CDR1 and CDR2: SGHNT, YYREEE (reference sequence). CDR3 size: 16 residues. Whole-study results and caveats: It was early blood T cell clone dynamics, with interferon-beta, that reportedly best predicted response.

Generated by immunoSEQ multiplex PCR, the TCRdb table keeps only in-frame clones and is missing some. The repertoire consists of more than 95,000 clones, with 65% to 80% occurring once and the leading ten covering 2.8%. The chain employs TRBV5-4 and TRBJ2-3, with D possibly TRBD2 on 6 matching bases. The material was peripheral blood, obtained from a patient treated with radiotherapy plus ipilimumab. This clonotype was sampled from a human donor with non-small cell lung cancer who had a partial response to radiotherapy plus ipilimumab. Some clones in this sample may be carry-over from other donors' samples. DNA for the CDR3: TGTGCCAGCAGCTTGGGGGGCCGACTAGTTTCAGATACGCAGTATTTT. It translates to CASSLGGRLVSDTQYF.